This entry lists 5 T cell receptor beta chains sequenced from one sample in a study of graft-versus-host responses after intestinal transplantation. Profiling relied on immunoSEQ multiplex PCR, and the TCRdb table lists in-frame clones only, not all of them. The table shows more than 100,000 clones, with roughly 95% occurring only once. No cognate antigen is known for these TCRs. The source was unstimulated CD8+ T cells sorted from spleen or lymph node cells, collected before intestinal transplant. All receptors come from a human donor who received an intestinal transplant.

The count of this clone is one. The chain has TRBV9 and TRBJ2-6; D remains ambiguous. This CDR3 comprises 24 residues. The V and J ends lost 1 base and 0 bases respectively, with 32 bases between them. CDR1 and CDR2 from the germline V gene are SGDLS and YYNGEE. CDR3 DNA sequence: TGTGCCAGCAGCGTAAACGACGCTCGGCGACGAGGCCAAGGGCCAAGCTCTGGGGCCAACGTCCTGACTTTC. Its translation is CASSVNDARRRGQGPSSGANVLTF.

The chain employs TRBV7-2 and TRBJ2-7; 14 bases map to TRBD2. The CDR3 contains 15 residues. J gave up 4 bases and V 5 bases, and 4 bases lay outside the gene matches. Germline CDR1 SGHTA, CDR2 FQGNSA. This CDR3 reads CASSPGTSGSYEQYF. The CDR3 DNA reads TGTGCCAGCAGCCCCGGGACTAGCGGGAGTTACGAGCAGTACTTC.

There are a few counts of this clone. The V gene is TRBV10-2, the J gene TRBJ2-7; the D call may be TRBD1 or TRBD2 (5 bases each). Germline CDR1 reads WSHSY; CDR2 reads SAAADI. The CDR3 loop spans 12 amino acids. V was trimmed by 10 bases and J by 2 bases, leaving 12 bases between them. For the CDR3, the DNA is TGCGCCACCCGGGACGGGACCTACGAGCAGTACTTC. Protein product: CATRDGTYEQYF.

In nucleotides, the CDR3 is TGTGCCAGCAGTGTTCTGACTAGCGGGAAGTACGAGCAGTACTTC. This encodes CASSVLTSGKYEQYF. V and J are TRBV6-1 and TRBJ2-7; 11 bases match TRBD2. V shed 4 bases, J shed 4 bases, and the junction held 6 bases outside the gene matches. The CDR3 contains 15 residues. Germline CDR1 and CDR2: MNHNS and SASEGT.

The chain couples TRBV6-5 to TRBJ1-1; D not certain. Looked up from germline, CDR1 is MNHEY and CDR2 is SVGAGI. The length of the CDR3 is 11 residues. V was clipped by 6 bases and J by 10 bases, with 12 bases between them. The CDR3 nucleotides are TGTGCCAGCAGCTTCGGGGATGGAGCTTTCTTT. Its protein is CASSFGDGAFF.